The clone carrying this T cell receptor beta chain has at least ten counts. Its specificity is unknown. The length of the CDR3 is 14 residues. The germline V gene has CDR1 DFQATT and CDR2 SNEGSKA (reference sequence). Trimming left V 6 bases short and J 8 bases short, with 19 bases between. The sample is drawn from a study of T-cell memory formation after mild COVID-19. Study-level background: Largely, the TCR clusters proved donor specific.

TCR alpha and TCR beta cDNA libraries with sample barcodes and UMIs came from 5'RACE using constant-segment primers. TCRdb ran MiXCR on the 5' RACE reads and lists one entry per CDR3 protein. Of approximately 560,000 distinct CDR3 sequences in the sample, 17% were seen once. Study observations and caveats: Balance between CD4 and CD8 was seen in clones contracting day 15 to 85, and a CD4+ lean was seen in later expanders. Pre-infection memory contained some responding clones, which suggested that cross-reactive memory had joined.

The sequencing input was PBMCs or a T cell subset sorted from them (not recorded which). The sequence was collected from an adult woman who had mild COVID-19 (a few samples of this study predate the infection). Cell type and time point are not known. The V call is TRBV20-1, the J call TRBJ1-4; the D is unclear. CDR3 loop: CSATLGWGREKLFF. CDR3 nucleotides: TGCAGTGCCACGCTAGGCTGGGGTCGAGAAAAACTGTTTTTT.